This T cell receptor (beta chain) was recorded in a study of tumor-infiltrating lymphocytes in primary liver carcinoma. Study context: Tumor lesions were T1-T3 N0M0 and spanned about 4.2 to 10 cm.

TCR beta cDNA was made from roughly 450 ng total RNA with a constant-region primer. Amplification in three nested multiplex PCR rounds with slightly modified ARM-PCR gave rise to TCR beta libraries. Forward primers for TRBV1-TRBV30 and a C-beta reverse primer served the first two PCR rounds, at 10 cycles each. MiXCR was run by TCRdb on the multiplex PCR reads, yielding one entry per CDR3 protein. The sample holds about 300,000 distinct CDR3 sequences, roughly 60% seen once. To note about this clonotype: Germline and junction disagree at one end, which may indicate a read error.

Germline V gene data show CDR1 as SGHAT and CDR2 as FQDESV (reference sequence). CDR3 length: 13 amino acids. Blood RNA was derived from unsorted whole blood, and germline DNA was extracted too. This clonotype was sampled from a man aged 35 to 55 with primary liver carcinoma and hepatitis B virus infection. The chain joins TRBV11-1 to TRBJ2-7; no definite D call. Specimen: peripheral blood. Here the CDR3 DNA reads TGTGCCAGCAGCATAGCCCTGGGTTACGAGCAGTACTTC. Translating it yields CASSIALGYEQYF.